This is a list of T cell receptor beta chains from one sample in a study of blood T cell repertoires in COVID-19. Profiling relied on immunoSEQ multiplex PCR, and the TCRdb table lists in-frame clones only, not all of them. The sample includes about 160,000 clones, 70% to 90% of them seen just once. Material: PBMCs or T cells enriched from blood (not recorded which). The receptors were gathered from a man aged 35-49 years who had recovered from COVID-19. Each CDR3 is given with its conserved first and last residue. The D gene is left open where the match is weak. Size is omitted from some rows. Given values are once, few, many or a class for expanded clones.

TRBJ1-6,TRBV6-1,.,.,CASSEGEGISYNSPLHF,TGTGCCAGCAGTGAAGGGGAGGGGATCTCCTATAATTCACCCCTCCACTTT
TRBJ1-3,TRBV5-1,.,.,CASSEEERNTIYF,TGCGCCAGCAGCGAGGAGGAAAGAAACACCATATATTTT
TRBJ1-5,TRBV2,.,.,CASSERLNSNQPQHF,TGTGCCAGCAGTGAAAGACTAAATAGCAATCAGCCCCAGCATTTT
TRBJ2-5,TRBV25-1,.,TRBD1,CASSDSRTGRQTQYF,TGTGCCAGCAGTGACTCCCGGACAGGGAGGCAGACCCAGTACTTC
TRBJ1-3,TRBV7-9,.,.,CASSLDPSPSPSSGNTIYF,TGTGCCAGCAGCTTAGACCCTTCCCCCAGCCCTAGCTCTGGAAACACCATATATTTT
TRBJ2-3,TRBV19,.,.,CASRVGRRASDTQYF,TGTGCCTCCAGGGTAGGGCGCCGCGCGTCAGATACGCAGTATTTT
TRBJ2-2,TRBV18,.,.,CASSPTPAGNSDTGELFF,TGTGCCAGCTCACCAACCCCTGCAGGGAACTCGGACACCGGGGAGCTGTTTTTT
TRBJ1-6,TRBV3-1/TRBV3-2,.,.,CASSQDSGVSAPLHF,TGTGCCAGCAGCCAAGATTCGGGGGTGTCGGCACCCCTCCACTTT
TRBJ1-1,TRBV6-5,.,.,CASSQGPEAFF,TGTGCCAGCAGTCAGGGGCCAGAGGCTTTCTTT
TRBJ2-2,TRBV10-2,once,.,CASKSRANTGELFF,TGCGCCAGCAAAAGCAGGGCTAACACCGGGGAGCTGTTTTTT
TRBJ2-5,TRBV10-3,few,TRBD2,CATGGGETQYF,TGTGCCACTGGGGGGGGAGAGACCCAGTACTTC
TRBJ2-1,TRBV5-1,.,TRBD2,CASSSASGGYNEQFF,TGCGCCAGCAGCTCCGCTAGCGGGGGGTACAATGAGCAGTTCTTC
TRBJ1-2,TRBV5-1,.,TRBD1,CASSLNRGGYGYTF,TGCGCCAGCAGCTTGAACAGGGGAGGCTATGGCTACACCTTC
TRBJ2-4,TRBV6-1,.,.,CASSEQAGADIQYF,TGTGCCAGCAGTGAACAGGCAGGGGCGGACATTCAGTACTTC
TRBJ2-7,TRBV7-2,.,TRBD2,CASSYRPGGYEQYF,TGTGCCAGCAGCTACCGCCCGGGGGGGTACGAGCAGTACTTC
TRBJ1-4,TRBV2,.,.,CADRQRREEKLFF,TGTGCCGACAGACAGAGGAGGGAGGAAAAACTGTTTTTT
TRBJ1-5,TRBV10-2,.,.,CASTQYSNQPQHF,TGCGCCAGCACACAATATAGCAATCAGCCCCAGCATTTT
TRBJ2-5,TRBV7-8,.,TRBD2,CASSLAGTSGGPYQETQYF,TGTGCCAGCAGCTTAGCAGGGACTAGCGGGGGCCCTTACCAAGAGACCCAGTACTTC
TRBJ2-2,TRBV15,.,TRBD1,CATSREAQGVTAGELFF,TGTGCCACCAGCAGAGAGGCGCAGGGGGTTACCGCCGGGGAGCTGTTTTTT
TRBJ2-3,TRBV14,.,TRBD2,CASSQDLRAGGRDTQYF,TGTGCCAGCAGCCAAGATCTCCGAGCGGGGGGCCGGGATACGCAGTATTTT
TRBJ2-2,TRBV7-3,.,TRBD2,CASSLKPAASGVELFF,TGTGCCAGCAGCTTAAAGCCGGCCGCTAGCGGGGTGGAGCTGTTTTTT
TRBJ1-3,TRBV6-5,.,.,CASSYEASSGNTIYF,TGTGCCAGCAGTTACGAAGCGAGCTCTGGAAACACCATATATTTT
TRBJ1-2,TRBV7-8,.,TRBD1,CASSSKTGGLYGYTF,TGTGCCAGCAGCTCCAAGACAGGGGGCCTCTATGGCTACACCTTC
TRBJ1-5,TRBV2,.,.,CASSSLGGQDQPQHF,TGTGCCAGCAGCTCCCTCGGGGGGCAGGATCAGCCCCAGCATTTT
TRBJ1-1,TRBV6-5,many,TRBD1,CASGDRGLNTEAFF,TGTGCCAGCGGGGACAGGGGACTGAACACTGAAGCTTTCTTT
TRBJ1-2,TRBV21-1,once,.,CASSKVNRVYGYTF,TGTGCCAGCAGCAAGGTCAACAGGGTCTATGGCTACACCTTC
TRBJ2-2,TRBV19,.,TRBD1,CASSLGTGYGELFF,TGTGCCAGTAGCCTCGGGACAGGGTACGGGGAGCTGTTTTTT